This T cell receptor (beta chain) is drawn from a study of regulatory T cells in long-lasting Graves disease. This CDR3 has 13 amino acids. V shed 3 bases, J shed 8 bases, and the junction held 3 bases outside the gene matches. Germline CDR1 DFQATT, CDR2 SNEGSKA (reference sequence). Building the TCR beta libraries relied on iRepertoire HTBI primers, and CDR3 regions underwent Arm-PCR. The authors' processing: In the combined samples, approximately 62 TRBV and some 14 TRBJ segments were identified. MiXCR was run by TCRdb on the multiplex PCR reads, yielding one entry per CDR3 protein. TCRdb assigned the V and J calls; the authors' analysis was not used. The sample lists 500,000 or so distinct CDR3 sequences; about a sixth were seen once. This clonotype was seen ten or more times. Stated time point: newly diagnosed GD, antithyroid drugs for less than 3 months. PBMC-extracted RNA yielded the TCR library.

This same sample was also taken into another study, of T cells in Graves' hyperthyroidism and ophthalmopathy.

The specimen comprised peripheral blood mononuclear cells (PBMCs), sampled at new diagnosis, from a patient treated with antithyroid drugs. The chain links TRBV20-1 to TRBJ1-6; 8 nucleotides align to TRBD1. This clonotype was sampled from a man aged 35 to 55 with Graves disease. The CDR3 nucleotides are TGCAGTGCTAGCAGGGGGCAGGATTCACCCCTCCACTTT. This codes for CSASRGQDSPLHF.